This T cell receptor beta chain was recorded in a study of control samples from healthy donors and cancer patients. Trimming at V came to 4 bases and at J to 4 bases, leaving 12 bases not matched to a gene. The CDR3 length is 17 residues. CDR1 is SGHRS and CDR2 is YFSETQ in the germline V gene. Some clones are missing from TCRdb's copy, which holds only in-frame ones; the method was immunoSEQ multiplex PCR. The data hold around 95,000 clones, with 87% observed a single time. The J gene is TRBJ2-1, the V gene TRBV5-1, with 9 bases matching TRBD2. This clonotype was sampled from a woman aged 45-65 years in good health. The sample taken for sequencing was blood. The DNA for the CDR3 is TGCGCCAGCAGCCCGAAGGGGGCGGGAGGGCCTTACAATGAGCAGTTCTTC. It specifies CASSPKGAGGPYNEQFF.